The 16 T cell receptor beta chains below were found in one sample sequenced in a study of graft-versus-host responses after intestinal transplantation. Their specific antigens are unknown. Clones were sequenced by immunoSEQ multiplex PCR, and TCRdb holds only the in-frame ones, with some missing. The sample lists roughly 100,000 clones, more than 85% occurring once. This material consisted of unstimulated CD4+ T cells sorted from spleen or lymph node cells, taken before intestinal transplant. These receptors came from a human donor who received an intestinal transplant.

The V call is TRBV7-9, the J call TRBJ2-2; 7 bases agree with TRBD2. Germline V gene sequence: CDR1 SEHNR, CDR2 FQNEAQ (reference sequence). V was clipped by 0 bases and J by 0 bases; unmatched bases: 7. The CDR3 extends over 18 amino acids. The CDR3 protein is CASSLAWRGKSNTGELFF. The DNA for the CDR3 is TGTGCCAGCAGCTTAGCTTGGCGGGGGAAATCGAACACCGGGGAGCTGTTTTTT.

This sequence joins TRBV5-1 and TRBJ1-3, with unresolved D. Germline CDR1 SGHRS, CDR2 YFSETQ. V lost 1 base to trimming and J lost 0 bases, with 8 bases between them. The CDR3 contains 15 residues. The CDR3 nucleotides read TGCGCCAGCAGCTTGTATGGCAACTCTGGAAACACCATATATTTT. Encoded protein: CASSLYGNSGNTIYF. Using reference TRBV5-1 and TRBJ1-3 for the parts outside the CDR3, the full variable domain is KAGVTQTPRYLIKTRGQQVTLSCSPISGHRSVSWYQQTPGQGLQFLFEYFSETQRNKGNFPGRFSGRQFSNSRSEMNVSTLELGDSALYLCASSLYGNSGNTIYFGEGSWLTVV.

The chain has TRBV4-1 and TRBJ1-2, with a weak D call TRBD1 (6 bases). The CDR3 runs 14 residues. Germline lookup yields CDR1 MGHRA and CDR2 YSYEKL. V was clipped by 4 bases and J by 3 bases, with 12 bases between them. The CDR3 reads CASSRRGGDYGYTF. The CDR3, as DNA: TGCGCCAGCAGCCGCAGAGGGGGGGACTATGGCTACACCTTC.

The chain combines TRBV5-6 with TRBJ1-2; TRBD1 matches 10 bases. The CDR3 totals 15 residues. V shed 0 bases, J shed 3 bases, and the junction held 2 bases outside the gene matches. Germline V gene data show CDR1 as SGHDT and CDR2 as YYEEEE. This CDR3 reads CASSLGGTGDYGYTF. CDR3 nucleotide sequence: TGTGCCAGCAGCTTGGGAGGGACAGGGGACTATGGCTACACCTTC.

In its sample, this clone was seen once. This chain joins TRBV10-3 and TRBJ1-3; tentative D call: TRBD1 (6 bases). CDR1 ENHRY and CDR2 SYGVKD come from the germline V gene. V was shortened by 6 bases and J by 7 bases, with 19 bases between the two germline ends. This CDR3 spans 15 amino acids. The CDR3, as DNA: TGTGCCATCAGCGATACAAGACAGGCCGGGAACACCATATATTTT. Its translation: CAISDTRQAGNTIYF.

The CDR3 loop reads CASSLDLSLGGETQYF. Written as DNA, the CDR3 is TGTGCCAGCAGCTTAGATCTTTCCCTAGGGGGGGAGACCCAGTACTTC. The chain recombines TRBV11-2 with TRBJ2-5; either TRBD1 or TRBD2 may fit D (6 bases each). The germline V gene encodes CDR1 SGHAT and CDR2 FQNNGV. Trimming removed 0 bases from V and 5 bases from J, with 16 bases in between. The CDR3 is 16 residues long.

V gene TRBV27 combines with J gene TRBJ2-2; maybe TRBD2 (5 bases). In germline, CDR1 is MNHEY, CDR2 SMNVEV (reference sequence). This CDR3 is built from 15 residues. Trimming took off 0 bases at V and 6 bases at J, with 11 bases between the two ends. CDR3 sequence (DNA): TGTGCCAGCAGTTTATCGGGCAGGACTCCCGGGGAGCTGTTTTTT. Translating gives CASSLSGRTPGELFF.

The V and J genes are TRBV28 and TRBJ2-3, with 7 positions matching TRBD2. Germline CDR1 MDHEN, CDR2 SYDVKM. The CDR3 has 15 residues. V trimming: 3 bases; J trimming: 5 bases; junction bases outside the gene matches: 8. The CDR3 region has the DNA TGTGCCAGCAGTTTGGGGGGGGAATTCGGAGATACGCAGTATTTT. Translated, it gives CASSLGGEFGDTQYF.

V usage is TRBV7-3 and J usage is TRBJ2-2, with D perhaps assigned TRBD1 or TRBD2 (5 bases each). From germline, CDR1 is SGHTA and CDR2 FQGTGA. This CDR3 contains 16 residues. Trimming removed 2 bases at V and 1 base at J, with 11 bases between. The CDR3 here is CASSLRPRGNTGELFF. In DNA, the CDR3 is TGTGCCAGCAGCTTACGTCCGAGGGGGAACACCGGGGAGCTGTTTTTT.

Of note for this clone: Sequence at one end of the junction differs from germline and may be a read error. Other nucleotide sequences in the sample specify the same CDR3. J is TRBJ2-1 and V is TRBV18; 14 bases match TRBD2. This CDR3 is built from 15 residues. The germline CDR1 and CDR2 sequences are KGHSH and LQKENI. The CDR3 DNA is TGTGCCAGCTCACCGGGACTAGCGGGGGACAATGAACAGTTCTTC. This gives the protein CASSPGLAGDNEQFF.

This clone was seen just once. The chain links TRBV6-5 to TRBJ2-7; perhaps TRBD1 as D (5 bases). In germline, CDR1 is MNHEY, CDR2 SVGAGI. CDR3 size: 15 residues. The V end lost 0 bases, the J end lost 4 bases, and 13 bases lay between the germline ends. The CDR3 reads CASSYSGLGDYEQYF. CDR3 sequence (DNA): TGTGCCAGCAGTTACTCGGGGCTAGGAGATTACGAGCAGTACTTC.

The chain joins TRBV15 to TRBJ1-6, with TRBD1 matching 9 bases. Germline assignment: CDR1 LNHNV and CDR2 YYDKDF (reference sequence). J gave up 9 bases and V 1 base, and 7 bases lay outside the gene matches. This CDR3 is built from 16 residues. The DNA of the CDR3 is TGTGCCACCAGCAGAGTACGTGGACAGGGGAGTTCACCCCTCCACTTT. Protein sequence: CATSRVRGQGSSPLHF. The whole variable domain, remainder taken from reference TRBV15 and TRBJ1-6, is DAMVIQNPRYQVTQFGKPVTLSCSQTLNHNVMYWYQQKSSQAPKLLFHYYDKDFNNEADTPDNFQSRRPNTSFCFLDIRSPGLGDTAMYLCATSRVRGQGSSPLHFGNGTRLTVT.

The gene calls are TRBV2 and TRBJ1-2, with TRBD1 matching over 9 bases. The CDR3 contains 12 residues. Germline CDR1 is SNHLY and CDR2 is FYNNEI. J lost 4 bases, V lost 6 bases, and 0 bases had no gene match. CDR3 loop: CASRGQGYGYTF. DNA for the CDR3: TGTGCCAGCAGGGGACAGGGCTATGGCTACACCTTC.

The V gene is TRBV28, the J gene TRBJ1-5; D is unclear. Germline CDR1 and CDR2: MDHEN and SYDVKM. The CDR3 sequence is 13 residues long. V was shortened by 4 bases and J by 3 bases, with 7 bases between the two germline ends. CDR3 region: CASSSPSNQPQHF. The CDR3 DNA is TGTGCCAGCAGTTCCCCCTCCAATCAGCCCCAGCATTTT. Based on the CDR3 plus reference TRBV28 and TRBJ1-5, the full variable domain is DVKVTQSSRYLVKRTGEKVFLECVQDMDHENMFWYRQDPGLGLRLIYFSYDVKMKEKGDIPEGYSVSREKKERFSLILESASTNQTSMYLCASSSPSNQPQHFGDGTRLSIL.

This sequence joins TRBV6-5 and TRBJ1-4; 9 nucleotides line up with TRBD1. There are 14 residues in the CDR3. V lost 7 bases, J lost 10 bases, and 10 bases stayed unmatched. In germline, CDR1 is MNHEY, CDR2 SVGAGI. CDR3 DNA: TGTGCCAGCAACCACCGGGACAGGGACGGAAAACTGTTTTTT. This codes for CASNHRDRDGKLFF.

This clone came up once. Relative to the germline gene, one junction end is altered; a read error may explain this. Other DNA sequences in this specimen translate into the identical CDR3. The chain is built from TRBV19 and TRBJ2-5, with 11 nucleotides matching TRBD2. The CDR3 is 16 residues long. Germline values: CDR1 LNHDA, CDR2 SQIVND (reference sequence). The CDR3 spells CASSARLAGQQETQYF. The CDR3 coding sequence is TGCGCCAGTAGTGCCCGACTAGCGGGACAACAAGAGACCCAGTACTTC.